These 7 T cell receptor beta chains originate from one sample sequenced in a study of cytomegalovirus exposure and HLA in healthy donors. PCR employed 60 Vbeta and 13 Jbeta primers. Some clones are missing from TCRdb's copy, which holds only in-frame ones; the method was immunoSEQ multiplex PCR. The sample yields 140,000 or so clones, 68% seen once. The sequencing sample was made of PBMCs. These receptor sequences come from a man in his fifties or sixties in good health and CMV-seronegative.

The chain recombines TRBV6-5 with TRBJ2-3, with D perhaps TRBD1 (5 bases). The CDR3 extends over 15 amino acids. Trimming removed 6 bases from V and 3 bases from J, with 16 bases in between. CDR1 and CDR2 (germline): MNHEY, SVGAGI. In DNA form, the CDR3 reads TGTGCCAGCAGGGTAAGGGGCAGTGGGACAGATACGCAGTATTTT. As protein: CASRVRGSGTDTQYF.

V is TRBV9 and J is TRBJ2-7; D may be TRBD1 (5 bases). CDR3 length equals 15 residues. Trimming took off 3 bases at V and 3 bases at J, with 16 bases between the two ends. The germline V gene encodes CDR1 SGDLS and CDR2 YYNGEE. In nucleotides, the CDR3 is TGTGCCAGCAGCGCCTCCCCCGGACATAGCTACGAGCAGTACTTC. Residues: CASSASPGHSYEQYF.

The gene calls are TRBV27 and TRBJ2-5, with D possibly matching TRBD2 (5 bases). Trimming removed 4 bases from V and 3 bases from J, with 15 bases in between. The CDR3 is 15 residues long. The V gene's germline CDR1 is MNHEY and CDR2 SMNVEV (reference sequence). In DNA, the CDR3 is TGTGCCAGCAGTTACGGGATCCTCAAGGAAGAGACCCAGTACTTC. This codes for CASSYGILKEETQYF.

The chain links TRBV18 to TRBJ2-5; 9 nucleotides align to TRBD1. Germline loops: CDR1 KGHSH, CDR2 LQKENI. The J segment lost 3 bases and the V segment lost 3 bases, leaving 2 bases of the junction unmatched. This CDR3 has 14 residues. CDR3 residues: CASSPRTGEETQYF. The DNA of the CDR3 is TGTGCCAGCTCACCCCGGACAGGGGAAGAGACCCAGTACTTC.

This sequence joins TRBV7-8 and TRBJ2-7, with D perhaps matching TRBD2 (6 bases). V gave up 1 base and J gave up 5 bases, with 18 bases separating them. The CDR3 sequence is 16 residues long. The germline gives CDR1 SGHVS, CDR2 FQNEAQ. For the CDR3, the DNA is TGTGCCAGCAGCTTAGTGGTGCGGCGGGACCACCACGAGCAGTACTTC. Amino acid sequence: CASSLVVRRDHHEQYF.

J is TRBJ1-2 and V is TRBV7-2; D unresolved. The CDR3 extends over 13 amino acids. Trimming left V 0 bases short and J 7 bases short, with 9 bases between. CDR1 is SGHTA and CDR2 is FQGNSA in the germline V gene. In DNA, the CDR3 is TGTGCCAGCAGCTTAGCGCTAGCTCGTGGCTACACCTTC. It codes for CASSLALARGYTF.

The J gene is TRBJ2-7, the V gene TRBV11-2; D might be TRBD2 (7 bases). The CDR3 is 15 amino acids. V was clipped by 0 bases and J by 3 bases, with 12 bases between them. Germline assignment: CDR1 SGHAT and CDR2 FQNNGV. CDR3 protein: CASSLEWGGGYEQYF. The CDR3 DNA is TGTGCCAGCAGCTTAGAATGGGGAGGGGGCTACGAGCAGTACTTC.